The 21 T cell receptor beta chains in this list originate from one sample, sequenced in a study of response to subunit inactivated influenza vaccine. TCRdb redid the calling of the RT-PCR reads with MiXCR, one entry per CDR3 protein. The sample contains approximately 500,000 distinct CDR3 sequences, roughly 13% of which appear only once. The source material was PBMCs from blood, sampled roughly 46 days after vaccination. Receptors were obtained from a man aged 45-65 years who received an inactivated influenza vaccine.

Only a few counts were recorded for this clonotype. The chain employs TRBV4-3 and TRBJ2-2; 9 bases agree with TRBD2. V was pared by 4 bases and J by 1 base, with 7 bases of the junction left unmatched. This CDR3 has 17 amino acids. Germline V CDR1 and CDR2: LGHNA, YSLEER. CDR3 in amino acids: CASSLLAGALNTGELFF. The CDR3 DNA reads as TGCGCCAGCAGCCTTTTAGCGGGGGCCTTGAACACCGGGGAGCTGTTTTTT.

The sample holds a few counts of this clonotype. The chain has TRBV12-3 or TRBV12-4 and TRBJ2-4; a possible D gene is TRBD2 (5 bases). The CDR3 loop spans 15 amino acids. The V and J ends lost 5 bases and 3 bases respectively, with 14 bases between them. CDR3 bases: TGTGCCAGCAGTAATCAATCCGGGGTCAAAAACATTCAGTACTTC. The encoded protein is CASSNQSGVKNIQYF.

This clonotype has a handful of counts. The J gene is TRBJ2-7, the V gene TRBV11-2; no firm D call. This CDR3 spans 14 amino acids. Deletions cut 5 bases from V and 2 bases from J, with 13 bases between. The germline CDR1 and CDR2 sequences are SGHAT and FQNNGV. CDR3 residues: CASSTPARPYEQYF. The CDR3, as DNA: TGTGCCAGCAGCACCCCCGCGCGACCCTACGAGCAGTACTTC.

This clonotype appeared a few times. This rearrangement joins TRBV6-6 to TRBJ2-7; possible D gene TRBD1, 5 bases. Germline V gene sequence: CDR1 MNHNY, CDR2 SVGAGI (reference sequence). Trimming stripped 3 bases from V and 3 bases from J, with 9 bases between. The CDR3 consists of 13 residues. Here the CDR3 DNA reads TGTGCCAGCAGTTATGCAGGGATCTACGAGCAGTACTTC. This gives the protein CASSYAGIYEQYF.

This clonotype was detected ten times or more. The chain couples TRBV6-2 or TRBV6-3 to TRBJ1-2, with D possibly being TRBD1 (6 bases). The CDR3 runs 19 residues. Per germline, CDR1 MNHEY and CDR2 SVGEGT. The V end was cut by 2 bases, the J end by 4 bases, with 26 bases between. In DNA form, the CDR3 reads TGTGCCAGCAGTTACATGGGGGCGCTCGGGAAACCGCCGGCCTATGGCTACACCTTC. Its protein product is CASSYMGALGKPPAYGYTF.

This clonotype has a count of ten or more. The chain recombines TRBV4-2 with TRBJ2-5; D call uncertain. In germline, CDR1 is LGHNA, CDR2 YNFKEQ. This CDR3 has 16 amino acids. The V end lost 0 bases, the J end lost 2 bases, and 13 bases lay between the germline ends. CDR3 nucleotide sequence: TGTGCCAGCAGCCAAGAGCTCCGTAGAGGACAAGAGACCCAGTACTTC. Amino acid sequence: CASSQELRRGQETQYF.

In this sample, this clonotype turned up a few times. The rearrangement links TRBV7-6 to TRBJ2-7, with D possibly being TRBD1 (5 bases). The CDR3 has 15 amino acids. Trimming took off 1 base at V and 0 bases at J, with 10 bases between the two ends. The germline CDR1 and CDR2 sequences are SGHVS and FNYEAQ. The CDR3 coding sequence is TGTGCCAGCAGCTTAGGTGGACACAGCTCCTACGAGCAGTACTTC. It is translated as CASSLGGHSSYEQYF.

CDR3: CASRGQPSHEQYF. The CDR3 DNA follows: TGCGCCAGCCGGGGCCAACCAAGCCACGAGCAGTACTTC. The chain combines TRBV5-1 with TRBJ2-7; TRBD1 or TRBD2 may be the D gene (5 bases each). Germline CDR1 is SGHRS and CDR2 is YFSETQ. V gave up 7 bases and J gave up 5 bases, with 16 bases separating them. The CDR3 covers 13 residues.

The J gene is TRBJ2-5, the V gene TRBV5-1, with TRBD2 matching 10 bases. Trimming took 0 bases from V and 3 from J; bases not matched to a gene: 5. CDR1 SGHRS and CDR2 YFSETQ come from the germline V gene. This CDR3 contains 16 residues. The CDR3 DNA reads TGCGCCAGCAGCTTGGGGCCAGCGGGAGGGGAAGAGACCCAGTACTTC. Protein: CASSLGPAGGEETQYF.

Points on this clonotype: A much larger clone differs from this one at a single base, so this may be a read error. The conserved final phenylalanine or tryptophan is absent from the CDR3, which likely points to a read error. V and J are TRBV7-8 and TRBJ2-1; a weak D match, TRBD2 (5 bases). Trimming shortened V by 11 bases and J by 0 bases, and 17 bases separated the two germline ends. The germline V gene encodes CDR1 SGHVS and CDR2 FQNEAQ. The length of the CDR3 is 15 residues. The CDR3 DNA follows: TGTGCCCCGAGGGAAAGGTACAGCTCCTACAATGAGCAGTTCCTC. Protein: CAPRERYSSYNEQFL.

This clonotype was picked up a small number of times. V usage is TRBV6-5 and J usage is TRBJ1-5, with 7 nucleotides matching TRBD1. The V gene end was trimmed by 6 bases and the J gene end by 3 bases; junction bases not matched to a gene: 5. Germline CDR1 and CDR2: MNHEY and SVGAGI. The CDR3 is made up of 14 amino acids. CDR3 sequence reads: CASRYRGDNQPQHF. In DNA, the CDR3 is TGTGCCAGCAGATACAGGGGTGACAATCAGCCCCAGCATTTT.

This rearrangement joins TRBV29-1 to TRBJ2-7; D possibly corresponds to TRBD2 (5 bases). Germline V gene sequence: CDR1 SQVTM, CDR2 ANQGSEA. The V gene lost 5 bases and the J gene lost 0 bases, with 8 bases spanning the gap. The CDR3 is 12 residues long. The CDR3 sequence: CSVPGSSYEQYF. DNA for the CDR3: TGCAGCGTTCCGGGGAGCTCCTACGAGCAGTACTTC.

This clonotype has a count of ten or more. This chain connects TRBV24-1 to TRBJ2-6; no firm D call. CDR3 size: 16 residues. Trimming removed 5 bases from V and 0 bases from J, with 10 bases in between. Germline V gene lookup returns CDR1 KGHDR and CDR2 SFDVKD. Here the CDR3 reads CATSALSRSGANVLTF. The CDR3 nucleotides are TGTGCCACCAGTGCCCTAAGCCGCTCTGGGGCCAACGTCCTGACTTTC.

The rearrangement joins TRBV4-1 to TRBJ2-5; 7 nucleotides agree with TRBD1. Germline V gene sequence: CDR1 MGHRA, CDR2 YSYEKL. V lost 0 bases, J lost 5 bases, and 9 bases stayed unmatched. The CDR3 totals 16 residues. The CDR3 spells CASSQEPVGGGETQYF. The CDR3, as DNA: TGCGCCAGCAGCCAAGAACCCGTAGGGGGCGGGGAGACCCAGTACTTC.

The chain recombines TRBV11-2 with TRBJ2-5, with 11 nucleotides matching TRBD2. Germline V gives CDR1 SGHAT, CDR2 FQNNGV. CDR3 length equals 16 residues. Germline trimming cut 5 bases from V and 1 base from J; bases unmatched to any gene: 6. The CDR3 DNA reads TGTGCCAGCAGCCCGACTAGCGGGGTACCCCAAGAGACCCAGTACTTC. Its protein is CASSPTSGVPQETQYF.

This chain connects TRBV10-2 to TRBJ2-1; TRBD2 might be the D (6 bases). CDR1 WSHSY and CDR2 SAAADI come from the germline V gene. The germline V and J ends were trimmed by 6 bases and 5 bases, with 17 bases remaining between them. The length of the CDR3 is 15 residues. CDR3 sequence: CASRGLGLSNNEQFF. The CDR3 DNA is TGCGCCAGCAGGGGACTGGGACTGTCGAACAATGAGCAGTTCTTC.

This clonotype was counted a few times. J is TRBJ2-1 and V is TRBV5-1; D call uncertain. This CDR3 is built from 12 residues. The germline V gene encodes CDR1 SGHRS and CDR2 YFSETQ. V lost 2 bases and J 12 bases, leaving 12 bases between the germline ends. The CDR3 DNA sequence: TGCGCCAGCAGCTTCGACATAGGATGGCAGTTCTTC. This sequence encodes CASSFDIGWQFF.

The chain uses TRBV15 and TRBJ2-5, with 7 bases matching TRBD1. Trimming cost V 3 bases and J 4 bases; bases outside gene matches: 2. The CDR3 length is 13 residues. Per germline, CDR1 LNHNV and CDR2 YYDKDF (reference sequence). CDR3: CATSSDRAETQYF. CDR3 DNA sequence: TGTGCCACCAGCAGTGACAGGGCAGAGACCCAGTACTTC.

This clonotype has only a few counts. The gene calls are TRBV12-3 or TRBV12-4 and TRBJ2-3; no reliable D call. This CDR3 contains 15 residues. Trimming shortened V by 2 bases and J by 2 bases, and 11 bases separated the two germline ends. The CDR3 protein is CASSLYSKPTDTQYF. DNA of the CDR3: TGTGCCAGCAGTTTATACAGCAAGCCCACAGATACGCAGTATTTT.

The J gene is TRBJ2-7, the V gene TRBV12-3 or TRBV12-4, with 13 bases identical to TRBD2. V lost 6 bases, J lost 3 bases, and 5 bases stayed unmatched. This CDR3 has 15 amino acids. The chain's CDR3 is CASSWGLAGIYEQYF. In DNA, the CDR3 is TGTGCCAGCAGCTGGGGACTAGCGGGGATCTACGAGCAGTACTTC.

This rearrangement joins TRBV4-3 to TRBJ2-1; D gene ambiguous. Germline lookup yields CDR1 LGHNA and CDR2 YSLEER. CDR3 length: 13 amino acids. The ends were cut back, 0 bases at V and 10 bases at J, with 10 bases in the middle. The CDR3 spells CASSQERTREQFF. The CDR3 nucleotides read TGCGCCAGCAGCCAAGAAAGGACCCGGGAGCAGTTCTTC.